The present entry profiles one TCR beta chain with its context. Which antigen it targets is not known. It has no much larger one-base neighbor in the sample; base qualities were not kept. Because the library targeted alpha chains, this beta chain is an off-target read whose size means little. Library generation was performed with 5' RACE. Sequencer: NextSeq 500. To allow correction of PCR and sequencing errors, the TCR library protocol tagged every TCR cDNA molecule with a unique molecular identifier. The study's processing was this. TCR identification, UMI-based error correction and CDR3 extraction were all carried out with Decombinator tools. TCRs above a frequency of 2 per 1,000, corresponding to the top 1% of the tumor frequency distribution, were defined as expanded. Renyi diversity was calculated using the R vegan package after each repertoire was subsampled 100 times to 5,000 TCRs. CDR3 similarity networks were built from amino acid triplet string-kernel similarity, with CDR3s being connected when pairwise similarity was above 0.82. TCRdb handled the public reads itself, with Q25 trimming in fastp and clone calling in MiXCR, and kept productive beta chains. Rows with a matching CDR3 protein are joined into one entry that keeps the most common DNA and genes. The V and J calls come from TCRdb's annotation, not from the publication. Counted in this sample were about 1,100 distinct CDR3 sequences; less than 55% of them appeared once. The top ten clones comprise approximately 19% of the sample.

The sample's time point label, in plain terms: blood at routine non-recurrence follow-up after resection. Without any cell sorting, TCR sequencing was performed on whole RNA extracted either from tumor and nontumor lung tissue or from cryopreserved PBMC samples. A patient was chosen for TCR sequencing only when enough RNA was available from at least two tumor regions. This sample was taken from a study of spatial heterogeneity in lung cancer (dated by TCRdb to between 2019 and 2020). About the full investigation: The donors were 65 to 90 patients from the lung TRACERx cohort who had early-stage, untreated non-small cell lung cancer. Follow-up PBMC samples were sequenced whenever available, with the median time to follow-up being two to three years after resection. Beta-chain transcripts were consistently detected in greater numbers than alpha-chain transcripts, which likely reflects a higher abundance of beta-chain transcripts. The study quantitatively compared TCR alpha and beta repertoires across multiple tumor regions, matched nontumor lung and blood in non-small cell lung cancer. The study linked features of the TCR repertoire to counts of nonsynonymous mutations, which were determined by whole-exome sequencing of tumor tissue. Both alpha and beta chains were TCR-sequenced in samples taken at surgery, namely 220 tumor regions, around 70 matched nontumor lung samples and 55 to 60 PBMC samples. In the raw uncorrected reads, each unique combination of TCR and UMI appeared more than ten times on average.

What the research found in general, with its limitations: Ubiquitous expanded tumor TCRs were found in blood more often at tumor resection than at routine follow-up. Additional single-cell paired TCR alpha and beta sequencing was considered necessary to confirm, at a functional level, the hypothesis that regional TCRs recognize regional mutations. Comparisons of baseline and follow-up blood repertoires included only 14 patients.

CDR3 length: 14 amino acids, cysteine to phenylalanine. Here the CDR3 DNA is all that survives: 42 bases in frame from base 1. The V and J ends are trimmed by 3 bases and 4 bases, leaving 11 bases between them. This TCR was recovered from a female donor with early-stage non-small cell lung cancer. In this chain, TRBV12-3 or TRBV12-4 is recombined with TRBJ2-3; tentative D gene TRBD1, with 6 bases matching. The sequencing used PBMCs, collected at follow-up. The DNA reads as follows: TGTGCCAGCAGTTTGAGCCAGGGGCCAGATACGCAGTATTTT. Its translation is CASSLSQGPDTQYF.